This T cell receptor (beta chain) emerged from a study of vaccination and CD4 T cells after COVID-19. A single record per CDR3 protein comes from TCRdb applying MiXCR to the PCR reads. The sample lists around 28,000 distinct CDR3 sequences; 50% to 65% were seen once. Time point in this sample: late sampling 161 to 241 days after vaccination in a few convalescent patients. V was cut by 4 bases and J by 3 bases, with 7 bases left in between. Germline CDR1 is WNHNN and CDR2 is SYGVQD (reference sequence). This CDR3 spans 13 amino acids. The sequence was obtained from a human donor who had recovered from COVID-19. V is TRBV10-1 and J is TRBJ2-1; tentative D call: TRBD2 (5 bases). Material: CD4+ T cells from blood, obtained about 7 months after SARS-CoV-2 vaccination. CDR3 nucleotide sequence: TGCGCCAGCAGTGGGACTCGCTACAATGAGCAGTTCTTC. It translates to CASSGTRYNEQFF.